A selection of T cell receptor beta chains follows, all from one sample in a study of blood T cell repertoires in COVID-19. TCRdb's copy holds only in-frame clones and misses some; the assay was immunoSEQ multiplex PCR. The sample has 150,000 to 200,000 clones; around 82% are singletons. The sequencing sample was made of PBMCs or T cells enriched from blood (not recorded which). All receptors derive from a man in his forties or fifties who had recovered from COVID-19. Both conserved end residues are part of each CDR3. The D gene is left open where the match is weak. Clone size appears in some rows only: once, few, many, or a class for an expanded clone.

cdr3_nt | cdr3_aa | d_call | j_call | v_call | clone_size
TGTGCCAGCAGCTTAGGGGCGGGGGCTCGGTACCAAGAGACCCAGTACTTC | CASSLGAGARYQETQYF | NA | TRBJ2-5 | TRBV13 | NA
TGTGCCACCGGACTGGGATCCGAGGAGACCCAGTACTTC | CATGLGSEETQYF | NA | TRBJ2-5 | TRBV24-1 | once
TGCGCCAGCAGCTTGGGGAGAGGGTCGGAGACCCAGTACTTC | CASSLGRGSETQYF | NA | TRBJ2-5 | TRBV5-1 | once
TGTGCCAGTAGTTGGGGGCAGTCTGGAAACACCATATATTTT | CASSWGQSGNTIYF | NA | TRBJ1-3 | TRBV19 | NA
TGTGCCAGCAGTTTCAGACTAGCGGGGGGGTACACAGATACGCAGTATTTT | CASSFRLAGGYTDTQYF | TRBD2 | TRBJ2-3 | TRBV6-4 | NA
TGCGCCAGCAGCTCACAGGGGGACTATGGCTACACCTTC | CASSSQGDYGYTF | TRBD1 | TRBJ1-2 | TRBV5-1 | NA
TGTGCCAGCAGCCCGGGGACAGGGGCGTACACCGGGGAGCTGTTTTTT | CASSPGTGAYTGELFF | TRBD1 | TRBJ2-2 | TRBV11-3 | NA
TGTGCCAGCAGGAAGATCAACAGGTTGAACACTGAAGCTTTCTTT | CASRKINRLNTEAFF | NA | TRBJ1-1 | TRBV6-5 | NA
TGTGCCAGCAGCGCGGGGGACTGGAGCTCCTACAATGAGCAGTTCTTC | CASSAGDWSSYNEQFF | TRBD2 | TRBJ2-1 | TRBV5-4 | NA
TGTGCCAGCAGCTTGGATTCCGCGGGACCTGGCACAGATACGCAGTATTTT | CASSLDSAGPGTDTQYF | NA | TRBJ2-3 | TRBV5-5 | NA
TGCAGCGTTGTACCTGCCCCAGGGCTAGCGGGGGTTCCCTGGGACACCGGGGAGCTGTTTTTT | CSVVPAPGLAGVPWDTGELFF | TRBD2 | TRBJ2-2 | TRBV29-1 | NA
TGTGCCAGCAGCTTACTACTAGCGGGAGAGACCCAGTACTTC | CASSLLLAGETQYF | TRBD2 | TRBJ2-5 | TRBV11-1 | NA
TGCGCCAGCAGCTTGGGTATGACAGGGAGAAACACTGAAGCTTTCTTT | CASSLGMTGRNTEAFF | TRBD1 | TRBJ1-1 | TRBV5-1 | NA
TGTGCCAGCAGTGAGCCGCGGACAATCTATAATTCACCCCTCCACTTT | CASSEPRTIYNSPLHF | NA | TRBJ1-6 | TRBV6-1 | NA
TGTGCCAGCAGCCTTGAAGGCGGGGGCAATCAGCCCCAGCATTTT | CASSLEGGGNQPQHF | NA | TRBJ1-5 | TRBV27 | NA
TGTGCCAGCAGTCCAACGGGGAATAGCAATCAGCCCCAGCATTTT | CASSPTGNSNQPQHF | NA | TRBJ1-5 | TRBV27 | NA
TGTGCCATCAGTGGGACCTCGGACAGTACCTACGAGCAGTACTTC | CAISGTSDSTYEQYF | NA | TRBJ2-7 | TRBV10-3 | NA
TGTGCCAGCAGCTTAATTATGAACACTGAAGCTTTCTTT | CASSLIMNTEAFF | NA | TRBJ1-1 | TRBV7-9 | NA
TGTGCCAGCAGCTTAGTGTCGTCCTCCCCCTCTGGAAACACCATATATTTT | CASSLVSSSPSGNTIYF | NA | TRBJ1-3 | TRBV7-2 | few
TGTGCCTGGAGTGGAGGGTTAGTCTCTGGGGCCAACGTCCTGACTTTC | CAWSGGLVSGANVLTF | NA | TRBJ2-6 | TRBV30 | NA
TGTGCCAGCAGCCCGGGGGGGCTAGGCAAAAACATTCAGTACTTC | CASSPGGLGKNIQYF | TRBD2 | TRBJ2-4 | TRBV11-3 | few
TGTGCCAGCAGCTTGGAGGCGGCGAACACTGAAGCTTTCTTT | CASSLEAANTEAFF | NA | TRBJ1-1 | TRBV5-6 | few
TGTGCCTGGAGTAACAGGGGGGCCGAGCAGTACTTC | CAWSNRGAEQYF | TRBD1 | TRBJ2-7 | TRBV30 | NA
TGTGCCAGTAGTAGAGCCTGGGGGGGCAGGGAAAGGGATGAGCAGTTCTTC | CASSRAWGGRERDEQFF | NA | TRBJ2-1 | TRBV19 | NA
TGTGCCAGCAGTGAGCGAGAAGACAGGGGCTACACCTTC | CASSEREDRGYTF | NA | TRBJ1-2 | TRBV2 | NA
TGTGCCAGCAGGGGACAGGGAGGAGAAAAACTGTTTTTT | CASRGQGGEKLFF | TRBD1 | TRBJ1-4 | TRBV25-1 | NA
TGTGCCACCAGCTCGGGACTCAACAATGAGCAGTTCTTC | CATSSGLNNEQFF | NA | TRBJ2-1 | TRBV24-1 | once
TGTGCCAGCCTGAAGGCGGCTGGGGCCAACGTCCTGACTTTC | CASLKAAGANVLTF | NA | TRBJ2-6 | TRBV3-1/TRBV3-2 | NA
TGTGCCAGCAGCGTGAGCGGGGGGGCCACCTACAATGAGCAGTTCTTC | CASSVSGGATYNEQFF | TRBD2 | TRBJ2-1 | TRBV9 | NA
TGTGCCAGCAGTTACCCCCTAGCGGGGTACCAAGAGACCCAGTACTTC | CASSYPLAGYQETQYF | TRBD2 | TRBJ2-5 | TRBV6-5 | NA
TGCGCCAGCAGCCTTTGGGACAGGGGGCTTAATGGCTACACCTTC | CASSLWDRGLNGYTF | TRBD1 | TRBJ1-2 | TRBV5-1 | once
TGTGCCAGCAGCTATACAGGCTATGGCTACACCTTC | CASSYTGYGYTF | NA | TRBJ1-2 | TRBV5-6 | NA
TGTGCCAGCAGTTTCCTCGGGGGACGGCATCAGCCCCAGCATTTT | CASSFLGGRHQPQHF | NA | TRBJ1-5 | TRBV27 | once
TGTGCCAGCAGTTACCAAAACACGCAGTACTTC | CASSYQNTQYF | NA | TRBJ2-7 | TRBV6-6 | NA
TGTGCCAGCAGCTCGGGCGCAGGGCTCCTAATTTACGAGCAGTACTTC | CASSSGAGLLIYEQYF | NA | TRBJ2-7 | TRBV11-1 | NA
TGTGCCAGCAGTCTAGATCTCACCGGGGAGCTGTTTTTT | CASSLDLTGELFF | NA | TRBJ2-2 | TRBV6-5 | NA
TGTGCCAGCAGCTCCGTGACTAGCGGGGGGGCCAATGAGCAGTTCTTC | CASSSVTSGGANEQFF | TRBD2 | TRBJ2-1 | TRBV13 | few